The rows below give T cell receptor beta chains drawn from one sample of a study of blood T cell repertoires in COVID-19. The table came from immunoSEQ multiplex PCR; TCRdb's copy has only in-frame clones and leaves some out. This table holds more than 250,000 clones, approximately 85% found once. Sample: peripheral blood. The receptor source for this set is a woman in her fifties or sixties with acute or convalescent COVID-19. Each CDR3 is given without its conserved first and last residue. Fields, in order: CDR3 protein, CDR3 length, V gene.

CDR3 protein: ASSPGQTTDTQY
CDR3 length: 12
V gene: TRBV5-1

CDR3 protein: ASSFPNQPQH
CDR3 length: 10
V gene: TRBV11-2

CDR3 protein: ASSLVSGQAGYGYT
CDR3 length: 14
V gene: TRBV7-2

CDR3 protein: ASSRHDRGLRTGELF
CDR3 length: 15
V gene: TRBV5-1

CDR3 protein: ASSSTEQPQH
CDR3 length: 10
V gene: TRBV28

CDR3 protein: ASSFRWGQNTGELF
CDR3 length: 14
V gene: TRBV5-6

CDR3 protein: ASSDVAGSEKLF
CDR3 length: 12
V gene: TRBV6-4

CDR3 protein: ASSTGQGRAVEQF
CDR3 length: 13
V gene: TRBV6-5

CDR3 protein: ASSIEGQNNEQF
CDR3 length: 12
V gene: TRBV19

CDR3 protein: ASSSPSVPPQH
CDR3 length: 11
V gene: TRBV28

CDR3 protein: ASSLTGNTEAF
CDR3 length: 11
V gene: TRBV9

CDR3 protein: ATSDGGALRHGYT
CDR3 length: 13
V gene: TRBV24-1

CDR3 protein: ASGLGAGELF
CDR3 length: 10
V gene: TRBV12-3/TRBV12-4

CDR3 protein: ASSLGAGKYQETQY
CDR3 length: 14
V gene: TRBV5-4

CDR3 protein: ASSPGRGLAGMETQY
CDR3 length: 15
V gene: TRBV27

CDR3 protein: ASAKETGPYEQY
CDR3 length: 12
V gene: TRBV28

CDR3 protein: ASSLDGTVNEQF
CDR3 length: 12
V gene: TRBV7-8

CDR3 protein: ASSEQGLHSPLH
CDR3 length: 12
V gene: TRBV7-2

CDR3 protein: ATSDHNEGAWNGYT
CDR3 length: 14
V gene: TRBV24-1

CDR3 protein: ASSLARPYEQY
CDR3 length: 11
V gene: TRBV5-1

CDR3 protein: ASSSIGTSGSEQF
CDR3 length: 13
V gene: TRBV5-1

CDR3 protein: ASSPGSLGQGARTEAF
CDR3 length: 16
V gene: TRBV27

CDR3 protein: ASSLPGSRGTYEQY
CDR3 length: 14
V gene: TRBV27

CDR3 protein: ASRANNEQF
CDR3 length: 9
V gene: TRBV28

CDR3 protein: ASSLGRGNTIY
CDR3 length: 11
V gene: TRBV5-6

CDR3 protein: AISGTSERETQY
CDR3 length: 12
V gene: TRBV10-3

CDR3 protein: SATARTIQNEQF
CDR3 length: 12
V gene: TRBV29-1

CDR3 protein: ASGLGGDSEAF
CDR3 length: 11
V gene: TRBV6-5

CDR3 protein: ASSSRTSGRVEGNEQF
CDR3 length: 16
V gene: TRBV27